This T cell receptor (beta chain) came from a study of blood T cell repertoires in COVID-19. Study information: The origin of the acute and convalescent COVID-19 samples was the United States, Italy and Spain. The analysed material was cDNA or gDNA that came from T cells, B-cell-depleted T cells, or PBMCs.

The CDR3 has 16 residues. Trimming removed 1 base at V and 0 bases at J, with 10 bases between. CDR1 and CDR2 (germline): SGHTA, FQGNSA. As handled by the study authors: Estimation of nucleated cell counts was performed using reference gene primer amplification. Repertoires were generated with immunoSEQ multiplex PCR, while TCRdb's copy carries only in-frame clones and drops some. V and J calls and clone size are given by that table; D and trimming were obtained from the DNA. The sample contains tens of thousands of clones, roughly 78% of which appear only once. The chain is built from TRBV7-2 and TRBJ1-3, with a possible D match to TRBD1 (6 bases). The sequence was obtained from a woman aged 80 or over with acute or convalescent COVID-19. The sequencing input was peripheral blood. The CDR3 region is CASSLVVGGSGNTIYF. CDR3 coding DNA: TGTGCCAGCAGCTTAGTAGTAGGGGGCTCTGGAAACACCATATATTTT.